This record covers a single TCR beta chain. Its antigen is currently unknown. Bulk libraries came from a prior protocol with listed TCR primers. TCRdb redid the calling of the PCR reads with MiXCR, one entry per CDR3 protein. The repertoire holds roughly 300,000 distinct CDR3 sequences, with roughly 24% as singletons. The sample belongs to a study of molecular identifiers for immune sequencing clone quantification. Study-level findings and limits: Jurkat TCR RNA spiked in from one cell reportedly remained identifiable amid about a million naive cells.

Germline V CDR1 and CDR2: SNHLY, FYNNEI. The CDR3 spans 18 residues. V shed 0 bases and J 3 bases; nucleotides not matched to a gene: 9. The sample taken for sequencing was naive CD8+ T cells from blood, with Jurkat cell RNA spiked in. Subset indicated: FACS-sorted CD8+CD4-CCR7+CD45RA+ naive T cells. The sequence was obtained from a human donor in good health. Some libraries in this study had Jurkat cell RNA spiked in. V gene TRBV2 combines with J gene TRBJ2-1; 9 nucleotides match TRBD1. The CDR3 sequence is CASSEAFSTGGDYNEQFF. CDR3 in DNA: TGTGCCAGCAGTGAAGCTTTTTCGACAGGGGGTGACTACAATGAGCAGTTCTTC. Together with reference TRBV2 and TRBJ2-1, the CDR3 gives the full variable domain: EPEVTQTPSHQVTQMGQEVILRCVPISNHLYFYWYRQILGQKVEFLVSFYNNEISEKSEIFDDQFSVERPDGSNFTLKIRSTKLEDSAMYFCASSEAFSTGGDYNEQFFGPGTRLTVL.